The 9 T cell receptor beta chains listed next were all sequenced from one sample in a study of pediatric ulcerative colitis. The repertoire was sequenced with immunoSEQ multiplex PCR; TCRdb's copy has only in-frame clones and lacks some. The data hold some 60,000 clones, with around 80% observed a single time. Material: blood. The receptors shown here come from a boy aged 5 to 17 with moderate ulcerative colitis.

This clone turned up a few times. The chain combines TRBV7-9 with TRBJ1-6, with D unresolved. Trimming removed 3 bases at V and 7 bases at J, with 4 bases between. CDR3 length: 12 amino acids. From germline, CDR1 is SEHNR and CDR2 FQNEAQ (reference sequence). The CDR3 loop reads CASSFDNSPLHF. Here the CDR3 DNA reads TGTGCCAGCAGCTTCGACAATTCACCCCTCCACTTT.

V and J are TRBV15 and TRBJ1-5, with 7 nucleotides matching TRBD1. The CDR3 consists of 15 residues. Germline V gene lookup returns CDR1 LNHNV and CDR2 YYDKDF (reference sequence). V was pared by 5 bases and J by 0 bases, with 4 bases of the junction left unmatched. The CDR3 DNA sequence: TGTGCCACCAGCGAGGACAGGTATAGCAATCAGCCCCAGCATTTT. It is translated as CATSEDRYSNQPQHF.

This chain links TRBV4-1 with TRBJ2-5; no firm D call. This CDR3 comprises 13 residues. Trimming removed 1 base from V and 6 bases from J, with 9 bases in between. Germline assignment: CDR1 MGHRA and CDR2 YSYEKL. CDR3 in DNA: TGCGCCAGCAGCCAAGGTCGGTCGAAGACCCAGTACTTC. Translated: CASSQGRSKTQYF.

This clone has just one count. V gene TRBV29-1 combines with J gene TRBJ2-1, with 7 nucleotides matching TRBD2. The CDR3 totals 14 residues. The germline V gene has CDR1 SQVTM and CDR2 ANQGSEA. Trimming cost V 8 bases and J 6 bases; bases outside gene matches: 13. In nucleotides, the CDR3 is TGCAGCCCGATGACCGGGGGGAGCGGCAATGAGCAGTTCTTC. It yields the protein CSPMTGGSGNEQFF.

The chain uses TRBV7-2 and TRBJ2-7, with D possibly matching TRBD1 (5 bases). This CDR3 is 15 amino acids long. V dropped 5 bases and J dropped 1 base, with 15 bases sitting between them. Germline CDR1 reads SGHTA; CDR2 reads FQGNSA. This chain's CDR3 is CASSQTRVWSYEQYF. CDR3 DNA: TGTGCCAGCAGCCAAACCAGGGTTTGGTCCTACGAGCAGTACTTC.

DNA for the CDR3: TGTGCCAGCAGCGTACCGGGGACAGGGGAAATAAGAACCTTC. Translated, it gives CASSVPGTGEIRTF. The V gene is TRBV9, the J gene TRBJ1-2, with TRBD1 matching over 10 bases. Trimming removed 1 base from V and 14 bases from J; junction bases left unmatched: 11. The germline CDR1 and CDR2 sequences are SGDLS and YYNGEE. This CDR3 region has 14 residues.

This sequence joins TRBV19 and TRBJ2-5, with D uncertain. V was cut by 6 bases and J by 5 bases, with 10 bases left in between. The CDR3 has 12 residues. The germline CDR1 and CDR2 sequences are LNHDA and SQIVND (reference sequence). The CDR3 is CASRGYGETQYF. CDR3 nucleotides: TGTGCCAGTAGGGGATACGGGGAGACCCAGTACTTC. The entire variable domain, with the rest obtained from reference TRBV19 and TRBJ2-5, is as follows: DGGITQSPKYLFRKEGQNVTLSCEQNLNHDAMYWYRQDPGQGLRLIYYSQIVNDFQKGDIAEGYSVSREKKESFPLTVTSAQKNPTAFYLCASRGYGETQYFGPGTRLLVL.

The table lists this clone with a count of one. Here the CDR3 DNA reads TGTGCCAGCAGTGATCAGACAGGGGGTTTGAACACTGAAGCTTTCTTT. Translation: CASSDQTGGLNTEAFF. The rearrangement links TRBV25-1 to TRBJ1-1; the match to TRBD1 covers 9 bases. CDR1 and CDR2 (germline): MGHDK, SYGVNS. The CDR3 covers 16 residues. V was clipped by 3 bases and J by 0 bases; unmatched bases: 5.

DNA for the CDR3: TGTGCCAGTAGTTCCGACAGTACTACCTACGAGCAGTACTTC. Encoded protein: CASSSDSTTYEQYF. The rearrangement links TRBV19 to TRBJ2-7; D is possibly TRBD1 (5 bases). Trimming took off 5 bases at V and 2 bases at J, with 13 bases between the two ends. The germline CDR1 and CDR2 sequences are LNHDA and SQIVND (reference sequence). The CDR3 loop spans 14 amino acids.